These 8 T cell receptor beta chains share one sample of origin, sequenced in a study of T-cell memory formation after mild COVID-19. TCRdb reanalysed the 5' RACE reads using MiXCR and keeps one entry per CDR3 protein. The sample lists a few hundred thousand distinct CDR3 sequences, about 16% occurring once. Sequencing was done on a sample of PBMCs or a T cell subset sorted from them (not recorded which). Every receptor here comes from a man aged 18 to 29 who had mild COVID-19 (a few samples of this study predate the infection). Cell type and time point are not known.

The table lists this clonotype with a few counts. This chain connects TRBV7-9 to TRBJ2-5; D gene ambiguous. V shed 4 bases and J shed 1 base, with 13 bases lying between them. This CDR3 is 15 amino acids long. CDR1 is SEHNR and CDR2 is FQNEAQ in the germline V gene (reference sequence). The CDR3 coding sequence is TGTGCCAGCAGCTCGACCTCGGGCTTCCAAGAGACCCAGTACTTC. The encoded protein is CASSSTSGFQETQYF.

This clonotype was detected ten times or more. The chain combines TRBV5-1 with TRBJ1-2; TRBD1 aligns across 7 bases. V dropped 2 bases and J dropped 2; count of bases not matched to a gene: 3. Germline V lookup: CDR1 SGHRS, CDR2 YFSETQ. The length of the CDR3 is 14 residues. CDR3 DNA sequence: TGCGCCAGCAGCTTCCGGGACAGCAACTATGGCTACACCTTC. It specifies CASSFRDSNYGYTF.

This clonotype was seen more than once but under ten times. The V and J genes are TRBV6-5 and TRBJ2-2, with D possibly matching TRBD2 (6 bases). The CDR3 loop spans 13 amino acids. In germline, CDR1 is MNHEY, CDR2 SVGAGI. V dropped 4 bases and J dropped 6 bases, with 9 bases sitting between them. This CDR3 is CASSSPGAGELFF. The CDR3, as DNA: TGTGCCAGCAGTTCCCCGGGGGCCGGGGAGCTGTTTTTT.

The chain links TRBV3-1 to TRBJ1-5; D unresolved. The CDR3 length is 14 residues. CDR1 is LGHDT and CDR2 is YNNKEL in the germline V gene (reference sequence). Deletions cut 0 bases from V and 4 bases from J, with 7 bases between. The CDR3 reads CASSQDTVNQPQHF. In nucleotides, the CDR3 is TGTGCCAGCAGCCAAGATACAGTGAATCAGCCCCAGCATTTT.

This chain links TRBV4-1 with TRBJ1-5; D gene unclear. CDR3 length: 13 amino acids. The germline gives CDR1 MGHRA, CDR2 YSYEKL. The V end was cut by 0 bases, the J end by 8 bases, with 8 bases between. The CDR3 protein is CASSQDGREPQHF. The CDR3, as DNA: TGCGCCAGCAGCCAAGATGGGCGTGAGCCCCAGCATTTT.

A few counts support this clonotype. The germline gene is not matched at one end of the junction; a read error may be the cause. The chain links TRBV5-1 to TRBJ2-1; 9 positions match TRBD1. The germline V gene has CDR1 SGHRS and CDR2 YFSETQ. This CDR3 comprises 12 residues. CDR3 in DNA: TGCGCCAGCAGCTTTACAGGGGGCGACGGGATCTTC. Translation: CASSFTGGDGIF.

This rearrangement joins TRBV7-9 to TRBJ2-3; 12 bases agree with TRBD2. Losses at the gene ends were 4 bases for V and 2 bases for J; bases not matched to a gene: 4. Looked up from germline, CDR1 is SEHNR and CDR2 is FQNEAQ (reference sequence). The CDR3 has 16 amino acids. The CDR3 DNA sequence: TGTGCCAGCAGCTCTACTAGCGGGGGGTCCACAGATACGCAGTATTTT. As protein: CASSSTSGGSTDTQYF.

This clonotype has only a few counts. The chain couples TRBV28 to TRBJ1-2, with 8 bases lining up with TRBD1. Germline V gives CDR1 MDHEN, CDR2 SYDVKM. Trimming cost V 3 bases and J 5 bases; bases outside gene matches: 2. This CDR3 region has 13 residues. CDR3 DNA sequence: TGTGCCAGCAGTTTGGACAGGGAGTATGGCTACACCTTC. It yields the protein CASSLDREYGYTF.